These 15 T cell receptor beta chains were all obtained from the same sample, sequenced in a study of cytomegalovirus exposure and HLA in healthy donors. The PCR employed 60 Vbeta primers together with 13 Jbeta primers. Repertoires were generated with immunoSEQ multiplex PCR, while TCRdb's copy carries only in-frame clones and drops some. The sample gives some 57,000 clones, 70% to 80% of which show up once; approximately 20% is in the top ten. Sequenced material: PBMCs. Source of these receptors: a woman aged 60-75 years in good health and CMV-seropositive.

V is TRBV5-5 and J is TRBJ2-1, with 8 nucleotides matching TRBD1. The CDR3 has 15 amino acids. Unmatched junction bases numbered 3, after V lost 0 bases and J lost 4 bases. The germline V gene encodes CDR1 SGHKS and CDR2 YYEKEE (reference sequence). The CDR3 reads CASSLGRDRYNEQFF. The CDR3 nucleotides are TGTGCCAGCAGCTTGGGCCGGGACAGGTACAATGAGCAGTTCTTC. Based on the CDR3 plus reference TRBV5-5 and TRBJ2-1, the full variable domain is DAGVTQSPTHLIKTRGQQVTLRCSPISGHKSVSWYQQVLGQGPQFIFQYYEKEERGRGNFPDRFSARQFPNYSSELNVNALLLGDSALYLCASSLGRDRYNEQFFGPGTRLTVL.

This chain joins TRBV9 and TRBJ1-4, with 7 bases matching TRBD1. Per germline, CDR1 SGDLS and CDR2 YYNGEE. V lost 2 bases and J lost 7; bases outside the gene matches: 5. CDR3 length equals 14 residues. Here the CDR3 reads CASSVTGQGEKLFF. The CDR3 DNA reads TGTGCCAGCAGCGTGACAGGGCAAGGTGAAAAACTGTTTTTT.

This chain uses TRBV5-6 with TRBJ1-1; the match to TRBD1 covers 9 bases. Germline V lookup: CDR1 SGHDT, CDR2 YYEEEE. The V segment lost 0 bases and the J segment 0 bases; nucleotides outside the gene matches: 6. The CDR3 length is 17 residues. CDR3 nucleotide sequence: TGTGCCAGCAGCTTGGCCTACAGGGGGCCATTGAACACTGAAGCTTTCTTT. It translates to CASSLAYRGPLNTEAFF.

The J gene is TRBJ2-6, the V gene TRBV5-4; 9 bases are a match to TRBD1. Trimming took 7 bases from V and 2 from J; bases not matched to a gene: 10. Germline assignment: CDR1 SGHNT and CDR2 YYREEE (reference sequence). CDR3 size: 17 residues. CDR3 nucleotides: TGTGCCAGCTCCTCCGGGACAGGGAGGGCTGGGGCCAACGTCCTGACTTTC. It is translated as CASSSGTGRAGANVLTF.

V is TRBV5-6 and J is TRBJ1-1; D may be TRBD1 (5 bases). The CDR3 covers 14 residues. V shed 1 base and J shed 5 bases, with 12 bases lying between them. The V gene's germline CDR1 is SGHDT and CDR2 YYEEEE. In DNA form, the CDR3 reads TGTGCCAGCAGCTTGCCAGTGGGGGGGACTGAAGCTTTCTTT. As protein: CASSLPVGGTEAFF.

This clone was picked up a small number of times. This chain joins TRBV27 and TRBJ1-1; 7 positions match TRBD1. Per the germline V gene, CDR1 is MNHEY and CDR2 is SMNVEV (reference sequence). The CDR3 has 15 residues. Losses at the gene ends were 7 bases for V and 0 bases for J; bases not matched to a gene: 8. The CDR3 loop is CASIPRQGMNTEAFF. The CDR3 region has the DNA TGTGCCAGCATTCCGAGACAGGGAATGAACACTGAAGCTTTCTTT.

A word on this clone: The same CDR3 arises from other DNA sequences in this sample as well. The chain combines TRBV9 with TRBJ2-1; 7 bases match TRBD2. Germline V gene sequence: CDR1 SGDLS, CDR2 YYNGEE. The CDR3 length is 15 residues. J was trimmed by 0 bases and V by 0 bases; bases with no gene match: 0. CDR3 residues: CASSVAGGSYNEQFF. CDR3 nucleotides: TGTGCCAGCAGCGTAGCGGGGGGCTCCTACAATGAGCAGTTCTTC.

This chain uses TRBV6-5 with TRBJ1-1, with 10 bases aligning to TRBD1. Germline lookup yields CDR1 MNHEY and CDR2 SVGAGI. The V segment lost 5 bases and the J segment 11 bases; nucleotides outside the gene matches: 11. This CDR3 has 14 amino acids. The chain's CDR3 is CASSRTGGSWAAFF. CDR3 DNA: TGTGCCAGCAGTCGGACAGGGGGTTCTTGGGCCGCTTTCTTT.

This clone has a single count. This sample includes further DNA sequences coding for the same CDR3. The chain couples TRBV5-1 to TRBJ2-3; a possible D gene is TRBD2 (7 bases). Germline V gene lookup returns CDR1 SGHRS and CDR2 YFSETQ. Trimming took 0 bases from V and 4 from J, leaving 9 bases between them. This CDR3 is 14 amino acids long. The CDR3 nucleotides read TGCGCCAGCAGCTTGGGAGGGGGGGCAGATACGCAGTATTTT. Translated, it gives CASSLGGGADTQYF.

In DNA form, the CDR3 reads TGCGCCAGCAGCCCGGAGGAGGCTTTGAACACTGAAGCTTTCTTT. This sequence encodes CASSPEEALNTEAFF. The chain uses TRBV5-1 and TRBJ1-1, with no clear D. CDR1 and CDR2 from the germline V gene are SGHRS and YFSETQ. The CDR3 is made up of 15 amino acids. Trimming stripped 4 bases from V and 0 bases from J, with 13 bases between. Full variable domain (missing parts from reference TRBV5-1 and TRBJ1-1): KAGVTQTPRYLIKTRGQQVTLSCSPISGHRSVSWYQQTPGQGLQFLFEYFSETQRNKGNFPGRFSGRQFSNSRSEMNVSTLELGDSALYLCASSPEEALNTEAFFGQGTRLTVV.

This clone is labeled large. In nucleotides, the CDR3 is TGTGCCAGCAGCTTAGGTTCTTGGACAGGAGGGCGGGGCTACACCTTC. Residues: CASSLGSWTGGRGYTF. The rearrangement uses TRBV7-9 and TRBJ1-2; the match to TRBD1 covers 7 bases. V shed 1 base, J shed 8 bases, and the junction held 13 bases outside the gene matches. CDR1 is SEHNR, CDR2 FQNEAQ, per germline (reference sequence). The length of the CDR3 is 16 residues.

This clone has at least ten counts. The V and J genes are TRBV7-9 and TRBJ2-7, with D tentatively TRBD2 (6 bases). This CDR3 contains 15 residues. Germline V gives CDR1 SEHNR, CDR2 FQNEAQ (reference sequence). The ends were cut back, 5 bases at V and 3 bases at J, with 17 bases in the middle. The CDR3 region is CASSVGAGPNYEQYF. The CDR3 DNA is TGTGCCAGCAGCGTAGGCGCGGGGCCCAACTACGAGCAGTACTTC.

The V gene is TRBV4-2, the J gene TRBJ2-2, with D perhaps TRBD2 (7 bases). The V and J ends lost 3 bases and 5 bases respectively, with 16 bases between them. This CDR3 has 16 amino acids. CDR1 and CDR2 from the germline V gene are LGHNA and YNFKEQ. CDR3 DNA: TGTGCCAGCAGCCAGGGAGGGGGGGGCCCAACCGGGGAGCTGTTTTTT. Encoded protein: CASSQGGGGPTGELFF.

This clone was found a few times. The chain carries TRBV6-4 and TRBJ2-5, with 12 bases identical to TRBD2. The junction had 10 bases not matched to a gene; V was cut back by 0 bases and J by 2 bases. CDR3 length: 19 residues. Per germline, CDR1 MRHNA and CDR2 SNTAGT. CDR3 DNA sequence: TGTGCCAGCAGTGACTCGTGGGCAAGAACTAGCGGGGGGCAAGAGACCCAGTACTTC. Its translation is CASSDSWARTSGGQETQYF.

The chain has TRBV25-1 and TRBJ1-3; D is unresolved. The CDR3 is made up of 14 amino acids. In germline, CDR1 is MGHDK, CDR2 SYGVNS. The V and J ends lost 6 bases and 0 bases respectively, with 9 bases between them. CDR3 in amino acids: CASSPRSSGNTIYF. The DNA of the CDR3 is TGTGCCAGCAGCCCGAGGAGCTCTGGAAACACCATATATTTT.